The 28 T cell receptor beta chains below were found in one sample sequenced in a study of circulating and synovial CD4+ cells in juvenile arthritis. Sequencing was performed with immunoSEQ multiplex PCR; in TCRdb, only in-frame clones are kept and a portion is missing. The repertoire holds over 30,000 clones, with 90% to 95% as singletons. Sequencing was done on a sample of CD4+ T cells from blood. These receptors came from a human donor with juvenile idiopathic arthritis.

The V gene is TRBV5-1, the J gene TRBJ1-5; 7 bases line up with TRBD1. The CDR3 contains 13 residues. After removal of 5 bases from V and 10 bases from J, the junction contained 9 bases not matched to a gene. Per germline, CDR1 SGHRS and CDR2 YFSETQ. CDR3 sequence: CASSFGRDSPQHF. CDR3 coding DNA: TGCGCCAGCAGTTTCGGGAGGGACAGTCCCCAGCATTTT.

The rearrangement links TRBV19 to TRBJ2-7; D unresolved. This CDR3 region has 17 residues. Trimming stripped 5 bases from V and 0 bases from J, with 20 bases between. The germline CDR1 and CDR2 sequences are LNHDA and SQIVND (reference sequence). Here the CDR3 reads CASSPSKLISNSYEQYF. The CDR3 nucleotides are TGTGCCAGTAGTCCCTCCAAATTGATTTCTAACTCCTACGAGCAGTACTTC.

This clone showed up just once. This rearrangement joins TRBV30 to TRBJ1-1; possibly TRBD1 for D (6 bases). The CDR3 contains 13 residues. Germline assignment: CDR1 GTSNPN and CDR2 SVGIG (reference sequence). Trimming removed 2 bases from V and 4 bases from J, with 11 bases in between. CDR3 region: CAWSRQELTEAFF. The CDR3 DNA sequence: TGTGCCTGGAGTCGACAGGAGCTCACTGAAGCTTTCTTT.

V gene TRBV6-1 combines with J gene TRBJ2-1; TRBD2 is a possible D gene (5 bases). Trimming took off 6 bases at V and 4 bases at J, with 13 bases between the two ends. The CDR3 length is 14 residues. Germline CDR1 and CDR2: MNHNS and SASEGT. The chain's CDR3 is CASRSPERYNEQFF. CDR3 coding DNA: TGTGCCAGCAGATCCCCGGAGCGGTACAATGAGCAGTTCTTC.

The V call is TRBV19, the J call TRBJ2-1; D is undetermined. Trimming stripped 2 bases from V and 0 bases from J, with 8 bases between. In germline, CDR1 is LNHDA, CDR2 SQIVND (reference sequence). This CDR3 spans 15 amino acids. CDR3 sequence: CASSIFASSYNEQFF. The CDR3 DNA is TGTGCCAGTAGTATATTCGCTAGCTCCTACAATGAGCAGTTCTTC. The whole variable domain, remainder taken from reference TRBV19 and TRBJ2-1, is DGGITQSPKYLFRKEGQNVTLSCEQNLNHDAMYWYRQDPGQGLRLIYYSQIVNDFQKGDIAEGYSVSREKKESFPLTVTSAQKNPTAFYLCASSIFASSYNEQFFGPGTRLTVL.

The chain links TRBV2 to TRBJ2-7; a possible D gene is TRBD1 (5 bases). V gave up 5 bases and J gave up 5 bases, with 10 bases separating them. From germline, CDR1 is SNHLY and CDR2 FYNNEI. This CDR3 comprises 12 residues. CDR3 bases: TGTGCCAGCAGTATCACAGGCGACGAGCAGTACTTC. Its translation: CASSITGDEQYF.

The chain has TRBV30 and TRBJ2-6; 7 nucleotides agree with TRBD1. Trimming removed 6 bases from V and 0 bases from J; junction bases left unmatched: 11. CDR1 is GTSNPN, CDR2 SVGIG, per germline (reference sequence). The CDR3 contains 17 residues. This chain's CDR3 is CACVDRAARSGANVLTF. In nucleotides, the CDR3 is TGTGCCTGCGTAGACAGGGCAGCCCGCTCTGGGGCCAACGTCCTGACTTTC. The variable domain in full, completed from reference TRBV30 and TRBJ2-6, reads SQTIHQWPATLVQPVGSPLSLECTVEGTSNPNLYWYRQAAGRGLQLLFYSVGIGQISSEVPQNLSASRPQDRQFILSSKKLLLSDSGFYLCACVDRAARSGANVLTFGAGSRLTVL.

V gene TRBV7-2 combines with J gene TRBJ1-2; 10 nucleotides line up with TRBD1. Germline values: CDR1 SGHTA, CDR2 FQGNSA. The CDR3 consists of 12 residues. The junction had 4 bases not matched to a gene; V was cut back by 7 bases and J by 8 bases. CDR3 bases: TGTGCCAGCACCGACAGGGGGCAAGGCTACACCTTC. It is translated as CASTDRGQGYTF.

The V and J genes are TRBV19 and TRBJ1-2; 7 positions agree with TRBD1. V lost 5 bases and J lost 8; bases outside the gene matches: 14. Per germline, CDR1 LNHDA and CDR2 SQIVND (reference sequence). The CDR3 is made up of 15 amino acids. This CDR3 reads CASSLPIDRAVGYTF. CDR3 DNA sequence: TGTGCCAGTAGTCTACCGATAGACAGGGCCGTAGGCTACACCTTC.

This chain joins TRBV4-3 and TRBJ2-1, with TRBD2 matching over 12 bases. The J segment lost 0 bases and the V segment lost 4 bases, leaving 10 bases of the junction unmatched. Germline CDR1 is LGHNA and CDR2 is YSLEER. The CDR3 runs 19 residues. The CDR3 loop reads CASSRSSGGASGSYNEQFF. The CDR3 bases are TGCGCCAGCAGCCGCTCTAGCGGGGGGGCCTCGGGCTCCTACAATGAGCAGTTCTTC.

This clone came up once. V is TRBV18 and J is TRBJ1-2; D possibly corresponds to TRBD1 (5 bases). Germline loops: CDR1 KGHSH, CDR2 LQKENI. Trimming took off 8 bases at V and 2 bases at J, with 9 bases between the two ends. This CDR3 comprises 12 residues. CDR3 sequence: CASDAGNYGYTF. The DNA for the CDR3 is TGTGCCAGCGACGCAGGGAACTATGGCTACACCTTC. The full variable domain, in which reference TRBV18 and TRBJ1-2 provide the parts outside the CDR3, is NAGVMQNPRHLVRRRGQEARLRCSPMKGHSHVYWYRQLPEEGLKFMVYLQKENIIDESGMPKERFSAEFPKEGPSILRIQQVVRGDSAAYFCASDAGNYGYTFGSGTRLTVV.

This clone was seen a single time. This sequence joins TRBV7-2 and TRBJ1-2, with 7 bases identical to TRBD1. The CDR3 runs to 13 residues. Germline V gene sequence: CDR1 SGHTA, CDR2 FQGNSA. Trimming at V came to 5 bases and at J to 8 bases, leaving 8 bases not matched to a gene. In nucleotides, the CDR3 is TGTGCCAGCAGCCAGGACAGGTCTGAGGGCTACACCTTC. Protein sequence: CASSQDRSEGYTF.

This clone occurred a few times. The chain links TRBV15 to TRBJ2-6; D is ambiguous. Germline V lookup: CDR1 LNHNV, CDR2 YYDKDF (reference sequence). The CDR3 is made up of 16 amino acids. V shed 5 bases and J shed 0 bases, with 11 bases lying between them. The CDR3 bases are TGTGCCACCAGCCTACCCCCGGGCTCTGGGGCCAACGTCCTGACTTTC. Translation: CATSLPPGSGANVLTF.

The rearrangement joins TRBV4-3 to TRBJ2-1, with D possibly matching TRBD2 (6 bases). The CDR3 spans 14 residues. Germline CDR1 and CDR2: LGHNA and YSLEER. V shed 1 base and J shed 7 bases, with 11 bases lying between them. The CDR3 reads CASSQAGLKNEQFF. CDR3 DNA: TGCGCCAGCAGCCAAGCTGGACTAAAAAATGAGCAGTTCTTC.

Regarding this clone: In the same sample, other DNA sequences code for this CDR3. The rearrangement joins TRBV2 to TRBJ1-6; possible D gene TRBD1, 6 bases. Trimming removed 0 bases from V and 7 bases from J, with 10 bases in between. Germline V gene data show CDR1 as SNHLY and CDR2 as FYNNEI. This CDR3 contains 15 residues. CDR3 in DNA: TGTGCCAGCAGTGAAGCGGGGGCCTCCAATTCACCCCTCCACTTT. This sequence encodes CASSEAGASNSPLHF.

The chain joins TRBV7-2 to TRBJ2-5; possible D gene TRBD1, 6 bases. Trimming pared 2 bases from V and 2 bases from J, leaving 9 bases between. The CDR3 sequence is 14 residues long. Germline CDR1 is SGHTA and CDR2 is FQGNSA. CDR3 in amino acids: CASSLLGAQETQYF. CDR3 in DNA: TGTGCCAGCAGCTTATTGGGGGCGCAAGAGACCCAGTACTTC.

The CDR3 coding sequence is TGTGCCAGCTCACCAGGGGGACAGGGGATGAACACTGAAGCTTTCTTT. It codes for CASSPGGQGMNTEAFF. The V gene is TRBV18, the J gene TRBJ1-1; 10 bases match TRBD1. The CDR3 extends over 16 amino acids. V dropped 2 bases and J dropped 0; count of bases not matched to a gene: 3. The germline V gene encodes CDR1 KGHSH and CDR2 LQKENI.

This rearrangement joins TRBV6-1 to TRBJ2-1; TRBD2 aligns across 8 bases. Germline CDR1 is MNHNS and CDR2 is SASEGT. V shed 2 bases and J 5 bases; nucleotides not matched to a gene: 11. CDR3 length equals 17 residues. In DNA form, the CDR3 reads TGTGCCAGCAGTGAATTCGGGGGGGCGGTGTTCGACAATGAGCAGTTCTTC. This codes for CASSEFGGAVFDNEQFF.

CDR3 in amino acids: CASSPKDGLTNTGELFF. DNA for the CDR3: TGCGCCAGCAGCCCAAAGGACGGACTTACCAACACCGGGGAGCTGTTTTTT. V gene TRBV4-1 combines with J gene TRBJ2-2; TRBD2 might be the D (5 bases). The CDR3 is 17 residues long. Germline CDR1 is MGHRA and CDR2 is YSYEKL. With 4 bases removed from V and 2 bases from J, the gap between germline ends came to 17 bases.

The chain uses TRBV5-1 and TRBJ1-2; 8 positions agree with TRBD1. Looked up from germline, CDR1 is SGHRS and CDR2 is YFSETQ. CDR3 length: 20 residues. V shed 3 bases, J shed 3 bases, and the junction held 22 bases outside the gene matches. The CDR3 region is CASSSHSTGQGRSPYYGYTF. The CDR3, as DNA: TGCGCCAGCAGCTCCCATTCGACCGGACAGGGAAGGTCGCCCTACTATGGCTACACCTTC.

The chain combines TRBV4-3 with TRBJ2-1; D remains ambiguous. The CDR3 covers 16 residues. The germline CDR1 and CDR2 sequences are LGHNA and YSLEER. The V gene lost 0 bases and the J gene lost 3 bases, with 12 bases spanning the gap. CDR3 nucleotide sequence: TGCGCCAGCAGCCAAGATCTGGTCGGAGACTACAATGAGCAGTTCTTC. Its translation is CASSQDLVGDYNEQFF.

This clone was picked up one time. J is TRBJ2-1 and V is TRBV4-1, with D perhaps TRBD1 (6 bases). Trimming removed 1 base from V and 2 bases from J, with 12 bases in between. This CDR3 contains 16 residues. Per the germline V gene, CDR1 is MGHRA and CDR2 is YSYEKL. The CDR3 sequence is CASSQATGLTYNEQFF. In DNA, the CDR3 is TGCGCCAGCAGCCAAGCAACAGGGCTAACCTACAATGAGCAGTTCTTC.

The chain employs TRBV5-4 and TRBJ2-7; D ambiguous. This CDR3 has 12 amino acids. CDR1 is SGHNT, CDR2 YYREEE, per germline (reference sequence). V was pared by 3 bases and J by 4 bases, with 8 bases between. As DNA, the CDR3 is TGTGCCAGCAGCTCCCCTGAGTACGAGCAGTACTTC. It is translated as CASSSPEYEQYF.

This clone was seen more than once but under ten times. This chain connects TRBV4-2 to TRBJ1-4; D unclear. Germline lookup yields CDR1 LGHNA and CDR2 YNFKEQ. Trimming pared 1 base from V and 2 bases from J, leaving 11 bases between. The CDR3 contains 16 residues. The CDR3 reads CASSQARPGTNEKLFF. CDR3 sequence (DNA): TGTGCCAGCAGCCAAGCGCGCCCGGGGACTAATGAAAAACTGTTTTTT.

The chain links TRBV15 to TRBJ2-7; 8 positions agree with TRBD2. The germline gives CDR1 LNHNV, CDR2 YYDKDF (reference sequence). CDR3 length equals 16 residues. Trimming cost V 1 base and J 7 bases; bases outside gene matches: 12. DNA for the CDR3: TGTGCCACCAGCAGAGTTGAGACTAGCGAATTGCGAGAGCAGTACTTC. This gives the protein CATSRVETSELREQYF.

The V and J genes are TRBV4-3 and TRBJ1-4, with TRBD1 matching over 8 bases. Losses at the gene ends were 4 bases for V and 8 bases for J; bases not matched to a gene: 6. Looked up from germline, CDR1 is LGHNA and CDR2 is YSLEER. The CDR3 has 14 amino acids. The DNA for the CDR3 is TGCGCCAGCAGCCTTGACAGGGGTCGGGAAAAACTGTTTTTT. It is translated as CASSLDRGREKLFF.

The chain employs TRBV4-1 and TRBJ2-7; the match to TRBD1 covers 9 bases. This CDR3 is 16 amino acids long. Germline V gene lookup returns CDR1 MGHRA and CDR2 YSYEKL. V was clipped by 4 bases and J by 2 bases; unmatched bases: 9. The CDR3 DNA reads as TGCGCCAGCAGCCCCCTTGGGGACAGGGTGGCCTACGAGCAGTACTTC. Encoded protein: CASSPLGDRVAYEQYF.

The gene calls are TRBV7-2 and TRBJ2-5; 9 bases line up with TRBD2. The CDR3 spans 14 residues. The germline V gene encodes CDR1 SGHTA and CDR2 FQGNSA. V trimming: 5 bases; J trimming: 4 bases; junction bases outside the gene matches: 5. CDR3 region: CASSLVAGVETQYF. The CDR3 DNA sequence: TGTGCCAGCAGCCTCGTAGCGGGGGTAGAGACCCAGTACTTC.